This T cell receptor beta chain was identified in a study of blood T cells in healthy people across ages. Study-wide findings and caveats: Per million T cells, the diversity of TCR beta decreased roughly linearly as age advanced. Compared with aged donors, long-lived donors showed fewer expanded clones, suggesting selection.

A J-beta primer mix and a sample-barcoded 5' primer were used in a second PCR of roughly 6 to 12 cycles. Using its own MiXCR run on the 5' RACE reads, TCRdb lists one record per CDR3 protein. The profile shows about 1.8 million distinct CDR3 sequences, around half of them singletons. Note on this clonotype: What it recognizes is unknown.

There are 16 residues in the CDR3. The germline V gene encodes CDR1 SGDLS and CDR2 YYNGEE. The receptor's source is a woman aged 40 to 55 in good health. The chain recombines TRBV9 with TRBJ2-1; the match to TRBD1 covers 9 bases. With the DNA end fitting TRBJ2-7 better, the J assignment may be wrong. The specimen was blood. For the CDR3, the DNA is TGTGCCAGCAGCGTAGCCGGGACAGGGAGAAGGAATGAGCAGTACTTC. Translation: CASSVAGTGRRNEQYF.